The subject of this entry is one T cell receptor beta chain. Its antigen is undetermined. Mismatch with germline at one junction end may stem from a read error. The sample comes from a study of response to subunit inactivated influenza vaccine. From the RT-PCR reads, TCRdb called clonotypes with MiXCR, one entry per CDR3 protein. Among about 190,000 distinct CDR3 sequences listed, around 15% were seen once. Findings of the study overall: Few additional T cells are recruited per seasonal influenza vaccination, authors suggested.

The CDR3 is 14 residues long. The V gene's germline CDR1 is MGHDK and CDR2 SYGVNS. The TCR was taken from a man between 50 and 59 years old who received an inactivated influenza vaccine. V is TRBV25-1 and J is TRBJ2-7; D may be TRBD1 (5 bases). This sample comprised CD8+ T cells sorted from PBMCs, obtained around 5 days after vaccination. CDR3 in amino acids: CASSEDMGPYEQQF. CDR3 nucleotide sequence: TGTGCCAGCAGTGAAGATATGGGGCCGTACGAGCAGCAATTC.